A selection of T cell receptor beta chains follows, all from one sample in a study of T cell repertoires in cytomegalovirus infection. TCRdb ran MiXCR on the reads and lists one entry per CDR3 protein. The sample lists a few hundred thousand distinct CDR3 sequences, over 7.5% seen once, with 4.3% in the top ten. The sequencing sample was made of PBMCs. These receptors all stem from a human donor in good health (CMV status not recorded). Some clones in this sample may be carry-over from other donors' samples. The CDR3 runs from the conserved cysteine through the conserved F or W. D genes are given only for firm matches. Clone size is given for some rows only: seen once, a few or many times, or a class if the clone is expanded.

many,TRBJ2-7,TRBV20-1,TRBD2,CSAAGGLEEQYF,TGCAGTGCCGCGGGAGGGCTGGAGGAGCAGTACTTC
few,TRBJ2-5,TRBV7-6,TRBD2,CASSLASGSQETQYF,TGTGCCAGCAGCTTAGCTAGCGGGAGTCAAGAGACCCAGTACTTC
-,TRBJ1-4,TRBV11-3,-,CASSLDRDNEKLFF,TGTGCCAGCAGCCTAGACAGAGATAATGAAAAACTGTTTTTT
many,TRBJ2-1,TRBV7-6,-,CASSPPGEFYNEQFF,TGTGCCAGCAGCCCGCCGGGGGAGTTTTACAATGAGCAGTTCTTC
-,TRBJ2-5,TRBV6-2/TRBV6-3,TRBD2,CASRYLAGALWPQYF,TGTGCCAGCAGATATCTAGCGGGGGCGCTTTGGCCCCAGTACTTC
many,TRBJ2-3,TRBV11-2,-,CASSFRVGADTQYF,TGTGCCAGCAGCTTTAGGGTTGGGGCAGATACGCAGTATTTT
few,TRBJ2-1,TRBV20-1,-,CSASNGPAIYNEQFF,TGCAGTGCTAGCAATGGACCCGCAATTTATAATGAGCAGTTCTTC
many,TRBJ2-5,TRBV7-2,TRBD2,CASTSRIAGGPETQYF,TGTGCCAGCACCTCGAGAATAGCGGGAGGGCCGGAGACCCAGTACTTC
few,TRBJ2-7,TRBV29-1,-,CSVGVAGYYEQYF,TGCAGCGTCGGGGTAGCCGGCTACTACGAGCAGTACTTC
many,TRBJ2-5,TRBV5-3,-,CARIALGAPETQYF,TGTGCCAGAATCGCTCTGGGGGCTCCAGAGACCCAGTACTTC
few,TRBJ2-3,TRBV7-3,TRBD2,CASSFSGTSWYF,TGTGCCAGCAGCTTTTCCGGGACTAGCTGGTATTTT
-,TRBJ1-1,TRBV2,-,CASSVARGNTEAFF,TGTGCCAGCAGTGTCGCCAGGGGGAACACTGAAGCTTTCTTT